These T cell receptor beta chains were read from a single sample in a study of cytomegalovirus exposure and HLA in healthy donors. Using immunoSEQ multiplex PCR, the repertoire was profiled, and TCRdb retains in-frame clones only, with some absent. The sample lists about 180,000 clones, 85% seen once, with roughly 15% in the top ten. The sequencing input was PBMCs. These receptor sequences come from a man aged 18 to 29 in good health and CMV-seropositive. Each CDR3 is given with its conserved first and last residue. D genes are given only for firm matches. Size is omitted from some rows. Given values are once, few, many or a class for expanded clones.

>TRBJ1-2|NA|TRBD1|TRBV27
TGTGCCAGCAGTTTCACGGACAGGGACGGCTACACCTTC
CASSFTDRDGYTF
>TRBJ1-5|once|NA|TRBV5-8
TGTGCCAGCAGCCTGGACAGACACTATCAGCCCCAGCATTTT
CASSLDRHYQPQHF
>TRBJ1-1|few|NA|TRBV4-2
TGTGCCAGCAGCCAAGATGGGCCGAACACTGAAGCTTTCTTT
CASSQDGPNTEAFF
>TRBJ2-7|NA|NA|TRBV6-5
TGTGCCAGCAGTTACTCAGAGACAGCCTACGAGCAGTACTTC
CASSYSETAYEQYF
>TRBJ1-4|NA|TRBD1|TRBV30
TGTGCCTGGAGCGGGACAGTCAATGAAAAACTGTTTTTT
CAWSGTVNEKLFF
>TRBJ2-5|NA|TRBD2|TRBV7-9
TGTGCCAGCAGCCAAATCGGGACTAGCGGCGAGACCCAGTACTTC
CASSQIGTSGETQYF
>TRBJ2-7|NA|TRBD2|TRBV7-2
TGTGCCAGCAGCTTAGGTCATGTAGCGGGGGGCTACGAGCAGTACTTC
CASSLGHVAGGYEQYF
>TRBJ2-1|NA|NA|TRBV5-6
TGTGCCAGCAGCTCTTCGGGAGACGAGCAGTTCTTC
CASSSSGDEQFF
>TRBJ2-3|NA|TRBD2|TRBV4-2
TGTGCCAGCAGCCAAGGGGCTAGCGGGAGCACAGATACGCAGTATTTT
CASSQGASGSTDTQYF
>TRBJ1-2|NA|NA|TRBV2
TGTGCCAGCAGTAGGACACAATCTAACTATGGCTACACCTTC
CASSRTQSNYGYTF
>TRBJ2-3|NA|TRBD2|TRBV4-2
TGTGCCAGCAGCCAAGATGTCCCAAAGCGGGGGGCAACAGATACGCAGTATTTT
CASSQDVPKRGATDTQYF
>TRBJ1-1|few|TRBD1|TRBV13
TGTGCCAGCAGCTTGACAGGGTACGTGAACACTGAAGCTTTCTTT
CASSLTGYVNTEAFF
>TRBJ2-3|NA|TRBD2|TRBV2
TGTGCCAGCAAAAGGACTAGCGGACCCTCGGATACGCAGTATTTT
CASKRTSGPSDTQYF
>TRBJ1-2|once|NA|TRBV10-1
TGCGCCAGCAGTGAACCACTTATACCGGGACAACCAATCTATGGCTACACCTTC
CASSEPLIPGQPIYGYTF
>TRBJ2-3|few|TRBD2|TRBV6-1
TGTGCCAGCAGTGGCCCGGGACTAGCGGGAGGGGATACGCAGTATTTT
CASSGPGLAGGDTQYF
>TRBJ1-4|NA|NA|TRBV11-2
TGTGCCAGCAGCTTACGGACAGCGGTCCTTAATGAAAAACTGTTTTTT
CASSLRTAVLNEKLFF
>TRBJ1-1|NA|NA|TRBV10-3
TGTGCCATCAAGCCCGCGGAAGGGACACCGAACACTGAAGCTTTCTTT
CAIKPAEGTPNTEAFF
>TRBJ1-5|NA|TRBD1|TRBV14
TGTGCCAGCAGCGAGGGACAGGGCAATCAGCCCCAGCATTTT
CASSEGQGNQPQHF
>TRBJ2-2|once|NA|TRBV9
TGTGCCAGCAGTTCGACCGGGGAGCTGTTTTTT
CASSSTGELFF
>TRBJ2-7|once|TRBD2|TRBV7-3
TGTGCCAGCAGCTTAGCGGGAGGAGCCTACGAGCAGTACTTC
CASSLAGGAYEQYF
>TRBJ2-7|once|TRBD1|TRBV6-1
TGTGCCAGCAGTGAAGCACAGGGGGGCGAGCAGTACTTC
CASSEAQGGEQYF
>TRBJ1-1|few|NA|TRBV5-4
TGTGCCAGCAGTTCCACGGGGAGGACTGAAGCTTTCTTT
CASSSTGRTEAFF
>TRBJ2-2|NA|TRBD1|TRBV5-1
TGCGCCAGCAGCTTGACAGGGGCGCGAACCGGGGAGCTGTTTTTT
CASSLTGARTGELFF
>TRBJ1-1|NA|NA|TRBV27
TGTGCCAGCAGTTTACTCGGGGCAGGGAGGAAGAACACTGAAGCTTTCTTT
CASSLLGAGRKNTEAFF
>TRBJ2-2|NA|NA|TRBV7-3
TGTGCCAGCAGCCTCGGACAGGCGGGGACCGGGGAGCTGTTTTTT
CASSLGQAGTGELFF
>TRBJ2-7|many|TRBD1|TRBV30
TGTGCCTGGAGCCCGGGACAGGGGCGCTACGAGCAGTACTTC
CAWSPGQGRYEQYF
>TRBJ2-4|NA|NA|TRBV6-1
TGTGCCAGCAGCTCGGCCGGCGAGGTTCAGTACTTC
CASSSAGEVQYF